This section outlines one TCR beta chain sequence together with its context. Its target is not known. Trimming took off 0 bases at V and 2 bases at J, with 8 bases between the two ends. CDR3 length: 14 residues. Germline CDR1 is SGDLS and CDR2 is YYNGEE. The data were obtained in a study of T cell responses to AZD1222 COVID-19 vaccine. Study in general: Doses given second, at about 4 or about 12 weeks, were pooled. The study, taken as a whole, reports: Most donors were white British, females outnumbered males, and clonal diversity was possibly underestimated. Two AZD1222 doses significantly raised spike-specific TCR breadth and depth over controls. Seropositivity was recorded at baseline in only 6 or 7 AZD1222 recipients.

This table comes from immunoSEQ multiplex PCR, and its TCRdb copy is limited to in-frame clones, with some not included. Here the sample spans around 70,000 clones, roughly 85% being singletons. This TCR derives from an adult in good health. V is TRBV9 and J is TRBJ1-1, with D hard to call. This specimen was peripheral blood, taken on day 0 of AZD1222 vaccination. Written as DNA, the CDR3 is TGTGCCAGCAGCGTAGGTCTCGGTAACACTGAAGCTTTCTTT. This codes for CASSVGLGNTEAFF.